These 29 T cell receptor beta chains share one sample of origin, sequenced in a study of vaccination effects on CD4 cells after COVID-19 (dated by TCRdb to between 2020 and 2023). These TCRs' antigens remain unknown. The library was obtained by the immunoSEQ multiplex PCR assay. As stored in TCRdb, this immuneACCESS dataset retains in-frame rearrangements with V and J assigned. A fraction of the clones does not appear; measured against another copy, unresolved V genes explain less than half of the discrepancy, and the remainder lacks a known reason. The sample table records roughly 16,000 clones; about 70% of these occur just once. Together, the top ten hold 18% of the sample. In the ViraFEST assay, PBMC were stimulated with viral peptide pools, and TCR sequencing was then used to find antigen-specific CD4+ T cell clonotypes based on their expansion. After less than eleven days of culture, CD4+ T cells were isolated with the EasySep CD4+ T cell isolation kit. Each participant received two doses of an mRNA SARS-CoV-2 vaccine, either BNT162b2 or mRNA-1273.

The source material was CD4+ T cells from PBMCs cultured with HCoV-NL63 spike peptides, sampled after COVID-19 vaccination. The sample's cell subset or site label, in plain terms: HCoV-NL63 spike overlapping peptide pool stimulation. These receptors were taken from a human donor who received a COVID-19 vaccine.

The table lists this clone with a count of one. V is TRBV19 and J is TRBJ2-1; 7 bases map to TRBD2. Germline V gene sequence: CDR1 LNHDA, CDR2 SQIVND (reference sequence). The junction had 7 bases not matched to a gene; V was cut back by 3 bases and J by 2 bases. The CDR3 runs 16 residues. This CDR3 reads CASSISGTGTYNEQFF. The CDR3 region has the DNA TGTGCCAGTAGTATCAGCGGGACGGGAACCTACAATGAGCAGTTCTTC.

The V and J genes are TRBV6-5 and TRBJ1-1, with D perhaps TRBD1 (6 bases). There are 14 residues in the CDR3. CDR1 and CDR2 from the germline V gene are MNHEY and SVGAGI. V was pared by 6 bases and J by 6 bases, with 17 bases between. The CDR3 sequence is CASRPSGAPSEAFF. The CDR3 DNA follows: TGTGCCAGCAGGCCGTCAGGGGCCCCGTCTGAAGCTTTCTTT.

V usage is TRBV20-1 and J usage is TRBJ1-1, with 9 bases lining up with TRBD1. The CDR3 loop spans 13 amino acids. The germline CDR1 and CDR2 sequences are DFQATT and SNEGSKA (reference sequence). V shed 3 bases and J 7 bases; nucleotides not matched to a gene: 6. Here the CDR3 DNA reads TGCAGTGCTAGTTACGGGACAGGGCTTGAAGCTTTCTTT. This encodes CSASYGTGLEAFF.

The chain recombines TRBV4-3 with TRBJ1-1, with D hard to call. V was trimmed by 5 bases and J by 0 bases, leaving 10 bases between them. The CDR3 runs 14 residues. Germline loops: CDR1 LGHNA, CDR2 YSLEER. CDR3 residues: CASSSPGMNTEAFF. In DNA form, the CDR3 reads TGCGCCAGCAGCTCCCCAGGCATGAACACTGAAGCTTTCTTT.

The chain uses TRBV6-1 and TRBJ2-5, with D perhaps assigned TRBD1 or TRBD2 (6 bases each). The CDR3 length is 16 residues. In germline, CDR1 is MNHNS, CDR2 SASEGT. V lost 4 bases to trimming and J lost 1 base, with 16 bases between them. CDR3 in DNA: TGTGCCAGCAGTGCCCTAATCGGGGGCGGCCAAGAGACCCAGTACTTC. It yields the protein CASSALIGGGQETQYF.

The table lists this clone with a few counts. The chain joins TRBV6-5 to TRBJ1-1; TRBD1 might be the D (5 bases). There are 13 residues in the CDR3. V was cut by 4 bases and J by 1 base, with 7 bases left in between. Germline V gene sequence: CDR1 MNHEY, CDR2 SVGAGI. The CDR3 here is CASSWGQNTEAFF. The CDR3 bases are TGTGCCAGCAGTTGGGGCCAGAACACTGAAGCTTTCTTT.

This clone has a handful of counts. The J gene is TRBJ2-7, the V gene TRBV6-1, with 11 nucleotides matching TRBD2. Germline V gene sequence: CDR1 MNHNS, CDR2 SASEGT. V lost 4 bases and J lost 0; bases outside the gene matches: 11. The CDR3 consists of 18 residues. CDR3 in DNA: TGTGCCAGCAGTGGACTCTCCGGGACTAGCGGCCGCTCCTACGAGCAGTACTTC. It specifies CASSGLSGTSGRSYEQYF.

This chain joins TRBV2 and TRBJ1-2; no clear D gene. Germline V gene data show CDR1 as SNHLY and CDR2 as FYNNEI. The CDR3 sequence is 12 residues long. The germline V and J ends were trimmed by 7 bases and 5 bases, with 11 bases remaining between them. The CDR3 region has the DNA TGTGCCAGCAAGCTCGGACCTTATGGCTACACCTTC. Amino acids: CASKLGPYGYTF. Full variable domain (rest looked up from reference TRBV2 and TRBJ1-2): EPEVTQTPSHQVTQMGQEVILRCVPISNHLYFYWYRQILGQKVEFLVSFYNNEISEKSEIFDDQFSVERPDGSNFTLKIRSTKLEDSAMYFCASKLGPYGYTFGSGTRLTVV.

The rearrangement uses TRBV18 and TRBJ1-1; TRBD1 matches at 12 bases. The CDR3 extends over 15 amino acids. Unmatched junction bases numbered 4, after V lost 5 bases and J lost 3 bases. Germline CDR1 reads KGHSH; CDR2 reads LQKENI. CDR3 sequence: CASSTRDRGHTEAFF. CDR3 sequence (DNA): TGTGCCAGCTCAACCCGGGACAGGGGGCACACTGAAGCTTTCTTT.

This clone has only a few counts. This chain uses TRBV6-5 with TRBJ2-5; 8 nucleotides match TRBD1. The CDR3 is 13 residues long. From germline, CDR1 is MNHEY and CDR2 SVGAGI. Germline trimming cut 6 bases from V and 5 bases from J; bases unmatched to any gene: 5. The CDR3 coding sequence is TGTGCCAGCAGCCCCGGGGACAGGGAGACCCAGTACTTC. It is translated as CASSPGDRETQYF.

This clone is large (0.1 to 1%). CDR3 residues: CASSLTGSTDTQYF. CDR3 sequence (DNA): TGTGCCAGCAGCTTGACGGGTAGCACAGATACGCAGTATTTT. The chain combines TRBV5-8 with TRBJ2-3; D gene unclear. Germline CDR1 and CDR2: SGHTS and YDEGEE. V was trimmed by 1 base and J by 0 bases, leaving 6 bases between them. The CDR3 contains 14 residues.

V is TRBV28 and J is TRBJ2-2; no firm D call. The CDR3 length is 15 residues. Germline loops: CDR1 MDHEN, CDR2 SYDVKM. Trimming removed 5 bases at V and 5 bases at J, with 15 bases between. CDR3 sequence reads: CASSRGALHTGELFF. The CDR3 DNA reads TGTGCCAGCAGTCGAGGCGCTCTACATACCGGGGAGCTGTTTTTT.

This chain joins TRBV5-4 and TRBJ2-5, with 11 nucleotides matching TRBD2. Trimming removed 4 bases from V and 5 bases from J; junction bases left unmatched: 16. This CDR3 comprises 18 residues. Germline-derived CDR1 and CDR2 are SGHNT and YYREEE (reference sequence). The CDR3 reads CASSRASGGPRGGETQYF. The CDR3 coding sequence is TGTGCCAGCAGCCGCGCTAGCGGGGGGCCCCGTGGGGGGGAGACCCAGTACTTC.

The chain carries TRBV6-2 or TRBV6-3 and TRBJ1-1; D uncertain. The germline CDR1 and CDR2 sequences are MNHEY and SVGEGT. This CDR3 spans 15 amino acids. Trimming shortened V by 0 bases and J by 1 base, and 9 bases separated the two germline ends. The chain's CDR3 is CASSYSWGWNTEAFF. CDR3 sequence (DNA): TGTGCCAGCAGTTACTCGTGGGGTTGGAACACTGAAGCTTTCTTT.

The V gene is TRBV5-6, the J gene TRBJ2-3; possible D gene TRBD2, 6 bases. Trimming took off 3 bases at V and 0 bases at J, with 8 bases between the two ends. This CDR3 contains 14 residues. Germline V gene data show CDR1 as SGHDT and CDR2 as YYEEEE. CDR3 sequence (DNA): TGTGCCAGCAGCTCCCGGGGGAGCACAGATACGCAGTATTTT. Translating it yields CASSSRGSTDTQYF. The whole variable domain, remainder taken from reference TRBV5-6 and TRBJ2-3, is DAGVTQSPTHLIKTRGQQVTLRCSPKSGHDTVSWYQQALGQGPQFIFQYYEEEERQRGNFPDRFSGHQFPNYSSELNVNALLLGDSALYLCASSSRGSTDTQYFGPGTRLTVL.

Only a few counts were recorded for this clone. This chain links TRBV18 with TRBJ1-4; no clear D gene. V was shortened by 2 bases and J by 3 bases, with 4 bases between the two germline ends. Germline CDR1 reads KGHSH; CDR2 reads LQKENI. The CDR3 has 13 amino acids. The CDR3 loop is CASSPFSNEKLFF. DNA of the CDR3: TGTGCCAGCTCACCATTCTCTAATGAAAAACTGTTTTTT.

The chain carries TRBV29-1 and TRBJ2-7, with D maybe TRBD1 (6 bases). The CDR3 is 12 residues long. V dropped 5 bases and J dropped 0 bases, with 8 bases sitting between them. Germline CDR1 reads SQVTM; CDR2 reads ANQGSEA. The CDR3 loop is CSVQGNSYEQYF. Here the CDR3 DNA reads TGCAGCGTTCAGGGGAACTCCTACGAGCAGTACTTC.

The chain uses TRBV7-9 and TRBJ2-1, with 11 positions matching TRBD2. Trimming took 8 bases from V and 9 from J; bases not matched to a gene: 9. This CDR3 has 14 amino acids. The germline gives CDR1 SEHNR, CDR2 FQNEAQ (reference sequence). The CDR3 is CASGIAGGPIEQFF. The CDR3 DNA reads as TGTGCCAGCGGGATAGCGGGAGGGCCGATTGAGCAGTTCTTC.

The chain is built from TRBV6-2 or TRBV6-3 and TRBJ2-7; 10 bases are a match to TRBD1. This CDR3 is built from 18 residues. Germline V gene data show CDR1 as MNHEY and CDR2 as SVGEGT. The V segment lost 4 bases and the J segment 0 bases; nucleotides outside the gene matches: 12. CDR3 residues: CASSSDRGRTASSYEQYF. CDR3 bases: TGTGCCAGCAGTTCCGACAGGGGGCGAACCGCATCCTCCTACGAGCAGTACTTC.

This clone occurred once. The chain employs TRBV19 and TRBJ2-5; 7 bases match TRBD2. J lost 5 bases, V lost 4 bases, and 7 bases had no gene match. This CDR3 spans 14 amino acids. CDR1 LNHDA and CDR2 SQIVND come from the germline V gene (reference sequence). The CDR3 is CASSNRLARETQYF. CDR3 in DNA: TGTGCCAGTAGTAACCGACTAGCCAGGGAGACCCAGTACTTC.

The rearrangement links TRBV5-1 to TRBJ1-1; 7 bases match TRBD1. V lost 0 bases to trimming and J lost 5 bases; unmatched junction nucleotides: 7. The CDR3 is 15 amino acids. Germline assignment: CDR1 SGHRS and CDR2 YFSETQ. The CDR3 DNA is TGCGCCAGCAGCTTGGGGGCGACAGGGAGTACTGAAGCTTTCTTT. The encoded protein is CASSLGATGSTEAFF.

The chain is built from TRBV5-1 and TRBJ2-7; D may be TRBD1 (5 bases). This CDR3 spans 14 amino acids. In germline, CDR1 is SGHRS, CDR2 YFSETQ. V was pared by 4 bases and J by 3 bases, with 14 bases between. The CDR3 nucleotides are TGCGCCAGCAGCCGACTTCCTAGGGGCTACGAGCAGTACTTC. It is translated as CASSRLPRGYEQYF. Supplemented by reference TRBV5-1 and TRBJ2-7, the full variable domain reads KAGVTQTPRYLIKTRGQQVTLSCSPISGHRSVSWYQQTPGQGLQFLFEYFSETQRNKGNFPGRFSGRQFSNSRSEMNVSTLELGDSALYLCASSRLPRGYEQYFGPGTRLTVT.

This clone was seen just once. The V and J genes are TRBV11-2 and TRBJ2-1, with TRBD2 matching 7 bases. The trim removed 1 base at V and 7 bases at J, leaving 10 bases unmatched. The CDR3 sequence is 16 residues long. Germline V gene lookup returns CDR1 SGHAT and CDR2 FQNNGV. CDR3 coding DNA: TGTGCCAGCAGCTTAGTGAGGGCGGGAGTAGGAAATGAGCAGTTCTTC. As protein: CASSLVRAGVGNEQFF.

The rearrangement uses TRBV10-3 and TRBJ1-2, with D perhaps TRBD1 (6 bases). CDR1 is ENHRY and CDR2 is SYGVKD in the germline V gene. This CDR3 contains 16 residues. V was shortened by 2 bases and J by 4 bases, with 17 bases between the two germline ends. The CDR3 here is CAISEARRGTSYGYTF. DNA of the CDR3: TGTGCCATCAGTGAGGCGCGACGAGGGACATCCTATGGCTACACCTTC.

This clone was detected only a few times. This chain connects TRBV4-2 to TRBJ1-2; the D is unclear. This CDR3 has 15 residues. Germline V CDR1 and CDR2: LGHNA, YNFKEQ. Deletions cut 2 bases from V and 0 bases from J, with 10 bases between. Here the CDR3 reads CASSQPGRANYGYTF. CDR3 bases: TGTGCCAGCAGCCAACCCGGACGAGCTAACTATGGCTACACCTTC.

This clone was seen once. The gene calls are TRBV27 and TRBJ2-1, with D perhaps assigned TRBD1 or TRBD2 (5 bases each). In germline, CDR1 is MNHEY, CDR2 SMNVEV (reference sequence). Trimming took 5 bases from V and 1 from J, leaving 18 bases between them. The CDR3 loop spans 17 amino acids. The CDR3 reads CASSTGWGKVSYNEQFF. CDR3 nucleotide sequence: TGTGCCAGCAGTACCGGCTGGGGGAAGGTGTCCTACAATGAGCAGTTCTTC.

The table lists this clone with a few counts. This chain links TRBV7-9 with TRBJ2-7; perhaps TRBD2 as D (6 bases). Trimming took 1 base from V and 5 from J, leaving 18 bases between them. This CDR3 comprises 16 residues. Per germline, CDR1 SEHNR and CDR2 FQNEAQ (reference sequence). CDR3 nucleotide sequence: TGTGCCAGCAGCTTAGGGGTCGGACTGGGCGGGGACGAGCAGTACTTC. Translation: CASSLGVGLGGDEQYF.

The chain links TRBV4-2 to TRBJ1-2; no reliable D call. Trimming left V 3 bases short and J 4 bases short, with 9 bases between. Per germline, CDR1 LGHNA and CDR2 YNFKEQ. The CDR3 has 13 residues. The CDR3 sequence is CASSQAGGYGYTF. The CDR3 DNA sequence: TGTGCCAGCAGCCAGGCAGGAGGCTATGGCTACACCTTC.

The chain employs TRBV2 and TRBJ1-4; the D gene is possibly TRBD1 (6 bases). Germline CDR1 is SNHLY and CDR2 is FYNNEI. The ends were cut back, 10 bases at V and 3 bases at J, with 18 bases in the middle. This CDR3 has 15 residues. The CDR3 nucleotides read TGTGCCAATACGGTGGGGGGCATGGCTAATGAAAAACTGTTTTTT. It codes for CANTVGGMANEKLFF.